These T cell receptor beta chains were read from a single sample in a study of blood T cells in healthy people across ages. TCRdb ran MiXCR on the 5' RACE reads and lists one entry per CDR3 protein. Of approximately 830,000 distinct CDR3 sequences in the sample, approximately 65% were seen once. Material for sequencing was blood. All receptors derive from a young man in good health. Both conserved end residues are part of each CDR3. Each record gives: D gene, V gene, clone size, J gene, CDR3 length, CDR3 DNA, CDR3 protein. D genes are given only for firm matches. Clone size is shown for a subset of rows, as once, few, many or a class of expanded clone.

TRBD1,TRBV9,.,TRBJ2-7,15,TGTGCCAGCAGCTCCCCCGGGACAGGGGATGGCGAGCAGTACTTC,CASSSPGTGDGEQYF
.,TRBV27,.,TRBJ2-5,15,TGTGCCAGCAGTTTCAGGCAGGGGCTAAGAGAGACCCAGTACTTC,CASSFRQGLRETQYF
.,TRBV5-5,few,TRBJ1-2,11,TGTGCCAGCAGCTACGACTATGGCTACACCTTC,CASSYDYGYTF
.,TRBV3-1,.,TRBJ2-7,14,TGTGCCAGCAGCCCGCACAGGAGTGGAAGCGAGCAGTACTTC,CASSPHRSGSEQYF
.,TRBV12-3/TRBV12-4,.,TRBJ2-5,13,TGTGCCAGCAGATCTAGCGACCAAGAGACCCAGTACTTC,CASRSSDQETQYF
.,TRBV28,.,TRBJ1-6,14,TGTGCCACCAAGGGAGATCCCTATAATTCACCCCTCCACTTT,CATKGDPYNSPLHF
TRBD2,TRBV12-3/TRBV12-4,.,TRBJ2-7,13,TGTGCCTCCCGCCCTAGCGGGGGTATCGAGCAGTACTTC,CASRPSGGIEQYF
.,TRBV29-1,.,TRBJ2-2,13,TGCAGCGTAGAAGCATCGTACACCGGGGAGCTGTTTTTT,CSVEASYTGELFF
.,TRBV6-1,.,TRBJ2-7,15,TGTGCCAGCAGTGAAACCTCCGGCAGTTTCTACGAGCAGTACTTC,CASSETSGSFYEQYF
TRBD1,TRBV5-6,.,TRBJ1-2,15,TGTGCCAGCAGCTTGGCCGGGACAGTCATCTATGGCTACACCTTC,CASSLAGTVIYGYTF
.,TRBV18,.,TRBJ2-3,14,TGTGCCAGCTCACCACCGAGGTACACAGATACGCAGTATTTT,CASSPPRYTDTQYF
.,TRBV21-1,.,TRBJ2-1,14,TGTGCCAGCAGCGCTAAGACAGGGCCCAATGAGCAGTTCTTC,CASSAKTGPNEQFF